A single sample gave rise to the 3 T cell receptor beta chains below, sequenced in a study of CD8+ T cells in alopecia areata. Regarding treatment: oral pan-JAK inhibitor, 5-10 mg twice daily. Sequencing relied on a cDNA template that was reverse transcribed from extracted RNA. Profiling relied on immunoSEQ multiplex PCR, and the TCRdb table lists in-frame clones only, not all of them. The sample includes approximately 280,000 clones, 58% of them seen just once. Sequencing was performed on CD4+ T cells sorted from blood, taken at week 24, from a patient treated with tofacitinib. These receptors were taken from a human donor with alopecia areata.

The chain recombines TRBV2 with TRBJ2-3; perhaps D is TRBD1 or TRBD2 (5 bases each). V lost 6 bases to trimming and J lost 7 bases, with 14 bases between them. Germline CDR1 SNHLY, CDR2 FYNNEI. The CDR3 length is 13 residues. The chain's CDR3 is CASRGPGMHTQYF. CDR3 coding DNA: TGTGCCAGCAGGGGGCCGGGGATGCATACGCAGTATTTT.

This clone was detected only a few times. The chain uses TRBV2 and TRBJ2-1; D gene ambiguous. V dropped 7 bases and J dropped 1 base, with 17 bases sitting between them. Germline lookup yields CDR1 SNHLY and CDR2 FYNNEI. CDR3 length: 16 amino acids. The CDR3 region is CASTPVPLGSYNEQFF. The CDR3 DNA reads as TGTGCCAGCACCCCAGTTCCCTTAGGGTCCTACAATGAGCAGTTCTTC.

This clone showed up just a few times. The chain couples TRBV7-9 to TRBJ2-1, with D unclear. V was clipped by 5 bases and J by 4 bases, with 12 bases between them. CDR1 is SEHNR and CDR2 is FQNEAQ in the germline V gene (reference sequence). CDR3 length: 14 amino acids. The CDR3 coding sequence is TGTGCCAGCAGCACCAAGGCTGTTTACAATGAGCAGTTCTTC. As protein: CASSTKAVYNEQFF.